This T cell receptor (beta chain) was recorded in a study of cytomegalovirus exposure and HLA in healthy donors. This CDR3 spans 17 amino acids. Germline lookup yields CDR1 LGHNA and CDR2 YNFKEQ. Trimming took 3 bases from V and 3 from J; bases not matched to a gene: 7. PCR amplification relied on 60 Vbeta primers (plus 13 Jbeta primers). Generated by immunoSEQ multiplex PCR, the TCRdb table keeps only in-frame clones and is missing some. The data contain around 120,000 clones, 75% to 90% of them singletons. The sample was PBMCs. The J gene is TRBJ2-1, the V gene TRBV4-2, with 11 bases matching TRBD2. The TCR comes from a male donor in good health and CMV-seronegative. CDR3 amino acids: CASSQGLSGRGYNEQFF. The CDR3 DNA follows: TGTGCCAGCAGCCAGGGCCTTAGCGGGAGGGGCTACAATGAGCAGTTCTTC.